These T cell receptor beta chains were read from a single sample in a study of CD8+ T cells in alopecia areata. TCRdb's copy holds only in-frame clones and misses some; the assay was immunoSEQ multiplex PCR. The sample holds 270,000 or so clones, nearly 60% seen once. The specimen comprised CD4+ T cells sorted from blood, sampled at week 24, from a patient treated with tofacitinib. Source of these receptors: a human donor with alopecia areata. Each CDR3 is given with its conserved first and last residue. The D gene is left open where the match is weak. Only part of the rows carry a size: once, few, many, or a class if the clone is expanded.

clone_size: few; v_call: TRBV2; j_call: TRBJ2-1; d_call: NA; cdr3_nt: TGTGCCAGCAGTGAAGACCTCGGCTCCTACAATGAGCAGTTCTTC; cdr3_aa: CASSEDLGSYNEQFF
clone_size: NA; v_call: TRBV7-2; j_call: TRBJ1-2; d_call: TRBD1; cdr3_nt: TGTGCCAGCAGCTTAGGGATCGGGACAGCATATGGCTACACCTTC; cdr3_aa: CASSLGIGTAYGYTF
clone_size: few; v_call: TRBV30; j_call: TRBJ1-5; d_call: NA; cdr3_nt: TGTGCCTGGAGTGTACCTAGAGGGTATGGAAACCAGCCCCAGCATTTT; cdr3_aa: CAWSVPRGYGNQPQHF
clone_size: NA; v_call: TRBV29-1; j_call: TRBJ2-7; d_call: NA; cdr3_nt: TGCAGCGTTGAATTTGTCGGGGGACCACGCTACGAGCAGTACTTC; cdr3_aa: CSVEFVGGPRYEQYF
clone_size: NA; v_call: TRBV5-5; j_call: TRBJ2-1; d_call: NA; cdr3_nt: TGTGCCAGCATCGACCTCAGGGGTTCCTACAATGAGCAGTTCTTC; cdr3_aa: CASIDLRGSYNEQFF
clone_size: NA; v_call: TRBV5-4; j_call: TRBJ2-7; d_call: NA; cdr3_nt: TGTGCCAGCAGCTTCACAGGGCGTGAGCAGTACTTC; cdr3_aa: CASSFTGREQYF
clone_size: few; v_call: TRBV2; j_call: TRBJ1-2; d_call: NA; cdr3_nt: TGTGCCAGCAGTCCAGGGAACTATGGCTACACCTTC; cdr3_aa: CASSPGNYGYTF
clone_size: NA; v_call: TRBV30; j_call: TRBJ2-3; d_call: TRBD2; cdr3_nt: TGTGCCTCCCCACGGTCGGGGGGGGGCACAGATACGCAGTATTTT; cdr3_aa: CASPRSGGGTDTQYF
clone_size: few; v_call: TRBV28; j_call: TRBJ1-4; d_call: NA; cdr3_nt: TGTGCCAGCAGTTTTGGGAATGAAAAACTGTTTTTT; cdr3_aa: CASSFGNEKLFF
clone_size: once; v_call: TRBV5-6; j_call: TRBJ2-7; d_call: NA; cdr3_nt: TGTGCCAGCAGCCCGGCTTACGAGCAGTACTTC; cdr3_aa: CASSPAYEQYF
clone_size: NA; v_call: TRBV6-6; j_call: TRBJ1-1; d_call: NA; cdr3_nt: TGTGCCAGCCTGTACGCGGGGGTGAACACTGAAGCTTTCTTT; cdr3_aa: CASLYAGVNTEAFF
clone_size: once; v_call: TRBV4-2; j_call: TRBJ2-7; d_call: TRBD2; cdr3_nt: TGTGCCAGCAGCCAGGTACTAGCGGGGGGGGCATACGAGCAGTACTTC; cdr3_aa: CASSQVLAGGAYEQYF
clone_size: few; v_call: TRBV5-1; j_call: TRBJ2-5; d_call: NA; cdr3_nt: TGCGCCAGCAGCAGGCAAGAGACCCAGTACTTC; cdr3_aa: CASSRQETQYF
clone_size: NA; v_call: TRBV4-1; j_call: TRBJ1-5; d_call: NA; cdr3_nt: TGCGCCAGCAGCCAAGATCCCGCCCGGGGGTTGAATCAGCCCCAGCATTTT; cdr3_aa: CASSQDPARGLNQPQHF
clone_size: NA; v_call: TRBV2; j_call: TRBJ2-7; d_call: NA; cdr3_nt: TGTGCCAGCAGTAGCGGACAAGGCGAGCAGTACTTC; cdr3_aa: CASSSGQGEQYF
clone_size: few; v_call: TRBV29-1; j_call: TRBJ2-3; d_call: NA; cdr3_nt: TGCAGCGTTGGTGCCTTGGCAGATACGCAGTATTTT; cdr3_aa: CSVGALADTQYF
clone_size: NA; v_call: TRBV19; j_call: TRBJ1-1; d_call: TRBD1; cdr3_nt: TGTGCCAGTAGTAAGGACAGGGGGGACAACACTGAAGCTTTCTTT; cdr3_aa: CASSKDRGDNTEAFF
clone_size: few; v_call: TRBV2; j_call: TRBJ1-3; d_call: NA; cdr3_nt: TGTGCCAGCAGTGAGATGTACAACACCATATATTTT; cdr3_aa: CASSEMYNTIYF
clone_size: NA; v_call: TRBV25-1; j_call: TRBJ1-2; d_call: NA; cdr3_nt: TGTGCCAGCAGCGCGGACAGTTACTATGGCTACACCTTC; cdr3_aa: CASSADSYYGYTF
clone_size: NA; v_call: TRBV6-6; j_call: TRBJ2-1; d_call: TRBD1; cdr3_nt: TGTGCCAGCAGGAACGCCGACAGGGGGCAGTTCTTC; cdr3_aa: CASRNADRGQFF